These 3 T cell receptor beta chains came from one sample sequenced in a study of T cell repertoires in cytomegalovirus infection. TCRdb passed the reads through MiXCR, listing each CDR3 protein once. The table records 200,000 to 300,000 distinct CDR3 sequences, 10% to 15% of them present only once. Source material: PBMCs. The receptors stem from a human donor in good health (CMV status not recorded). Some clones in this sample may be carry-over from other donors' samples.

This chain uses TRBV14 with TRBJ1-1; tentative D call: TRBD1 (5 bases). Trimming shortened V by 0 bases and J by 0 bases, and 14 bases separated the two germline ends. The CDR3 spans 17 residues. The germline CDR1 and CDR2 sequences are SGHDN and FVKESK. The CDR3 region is CASSQEGPGVMNTEAFF. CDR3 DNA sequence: TGTGCCAGCAGCCAAGAGGGGCCCGGGGTAATGAACACTGAAGCTTTCTTT. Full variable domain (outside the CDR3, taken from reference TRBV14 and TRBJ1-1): EAGVTQFPSHSVIEKGQTVTLRCDPISGHDNLYWYRRVMGKEIKFLLHFVKESKQDESGMPNNRFLAERTGGTYSTLKVQPAELEDSGVYFCASSQEGPGVMNTEAFFGQGTRLTVV.

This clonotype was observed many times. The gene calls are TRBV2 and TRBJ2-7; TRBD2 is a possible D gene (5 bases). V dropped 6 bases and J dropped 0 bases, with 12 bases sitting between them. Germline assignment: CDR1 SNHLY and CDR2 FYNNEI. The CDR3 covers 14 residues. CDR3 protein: CASRFRGSSYEQYF. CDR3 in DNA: TGTGCCAGCAGGTTTCGGGGTAGCTCCTACGAGCAGTACTTC.

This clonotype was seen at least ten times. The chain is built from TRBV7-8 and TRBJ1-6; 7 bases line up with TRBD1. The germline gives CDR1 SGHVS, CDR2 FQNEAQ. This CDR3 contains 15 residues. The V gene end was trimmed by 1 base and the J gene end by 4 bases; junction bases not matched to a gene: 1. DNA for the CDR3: TGTGCCAGCAGCTTAGGGGGACAGTATAATTCACCCCTCCACTTT. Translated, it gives CASSLGGQYNSPLHF.